This T cell receptor beta chain was recorded in a study of Japanese encephalitis immunity and Zika vaccine responses. Study in general: Some 12 participants received one YFV vaccine dose before ZPIV, and several were flavivirus-naive. ZIKV structural peptide pools, conserved or non-conserved, or JEV or YFV peptides were used. Study-wide findings and caveats: Each participant's samples clustered together, with no shared TCRs suggested. In JEV-pre-vaccinated donors, repertoire richness of conserved-ZIKV-epitope-responsive CD4 T cells significantly decreased after ZPIV.

CFSE-labeled PBMCs were cultured about six days with peptide pools, each at roughly 1.1 ug/mL. The sort collected unfixed, live, CD56-CD19-CD16-CD3+CD4+ CFSE-low proliferating CD4 T cells. Judged by abundance, this clonotype is medium-sized. TCRdb reprocessed the 5' RACE reads with MiXCR, giving one entry per CDR3 protein. Among about 510 distinct CDR3 sequences listed, over 7.5% were seen once. The CDR3 consists of 15 residues. Germline CDR1 reads KGHSH; CDR2 reads LQKENI. After removal of 5 bases from V and 7 bases from J, the junction contained 9 bases not matched to a gene. This specimen consisted of antigen-activated CD4+ T cells from blood, cultured, obtained during a Zika inactivated vaccine study. The chain recombines TRBV18 with TRBJ1-2; TRBD1 aligns across 11 bases. This TCR was recovered from an adult woman who received an inactivated Zika virus vaccine. CDR3 sequence: CASSSSSGTGGGYTF. The CDR3 bases are TGTGCCAGCTCATCGAGTTCCGGGACAGGGGGTGGCTACACCTTC. Using reference TRBV18 and TRBJ1-2 for the parts outside the CDR3, the full variable domain is NAGVMQNPRHLVRRRGQEARLRCSPMKGHSHVYWYRQLPEEGLKFMVYLQKENIIDESGMPKERFSAEFPKEGPSILRIQQVVRGDSAAYFCASSSSSGTGGGYTFGSGTRLTVV.